This T cell receptor beta chain was observed in a study of blood T cell repertoires in COVID-19. Turning to the study itself: Samples of COVID-19 (acute and convalescent) were obtained from the United States, Italy and Spain. Nucleic acid was either cDNA or gDNA, and it came from T cells, B-cell-depleted T cells, or PBMCs.

TCRdb's copy holds only in-frame clones and misses some; the assay was immunoSEQ multiplex PCR. The repertoire holds 350,000 to 450,000 clones, with nearly 90% as singletons. The ends lost 6 bases at V and 1 base at J; junction bases unmatched: 5. CDR3 size: 14 residues. In germline, CDR1 is SNHLY, CDR2 FYNNEI. Study members were between about 18 and 95 years old and lived in 24 US regions. The sample taken for sequencing was PBMCs or T cells enriched from blood (not recorded which). This receptor was identified in a woman aged 18-29 years who had been exposed to COVID-19. This rearrangement joins TRBV2 to TRBJ1-2; 7 bases align to TRBD1. DNA of the CDR3: TGTGCCAGCAGCCAAAGGGACAGTAACTATGGCTACACCTTC. This codes for CASSQRDSNYGYTF.